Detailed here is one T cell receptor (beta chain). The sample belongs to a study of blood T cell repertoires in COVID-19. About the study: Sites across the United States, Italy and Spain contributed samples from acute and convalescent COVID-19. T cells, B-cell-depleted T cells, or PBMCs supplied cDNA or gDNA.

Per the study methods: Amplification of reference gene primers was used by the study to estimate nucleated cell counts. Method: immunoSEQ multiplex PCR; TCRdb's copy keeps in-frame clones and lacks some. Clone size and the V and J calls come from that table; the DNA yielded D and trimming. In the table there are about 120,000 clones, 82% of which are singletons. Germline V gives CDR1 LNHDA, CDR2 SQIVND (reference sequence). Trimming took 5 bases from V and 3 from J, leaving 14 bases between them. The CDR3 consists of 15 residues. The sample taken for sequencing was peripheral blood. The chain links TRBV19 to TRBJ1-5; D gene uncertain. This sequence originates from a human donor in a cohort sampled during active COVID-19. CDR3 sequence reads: CASSPGGGYNQPQHF. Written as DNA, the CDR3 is TGTGCCAGTAGTCCAGGAGGCGGGTACAATCAGCCCCAGCATTTT.